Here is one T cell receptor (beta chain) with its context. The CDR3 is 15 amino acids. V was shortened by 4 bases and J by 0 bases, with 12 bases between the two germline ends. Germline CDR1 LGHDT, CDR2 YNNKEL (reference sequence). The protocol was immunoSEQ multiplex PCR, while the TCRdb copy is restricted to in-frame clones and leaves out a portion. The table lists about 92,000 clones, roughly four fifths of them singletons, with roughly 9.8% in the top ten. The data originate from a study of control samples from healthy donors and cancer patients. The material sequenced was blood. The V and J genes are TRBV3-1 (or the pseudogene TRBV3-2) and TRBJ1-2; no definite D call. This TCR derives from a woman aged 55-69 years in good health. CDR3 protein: CASSPQQIANYGYTF. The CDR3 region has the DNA TGTGCCAGCAGCCCCCAACAAATAGCTAACTATGGCTACACCTTC.